The T cell receptor (beta chain) described here comes from a study of identical twins. Regarding the study as a whole: Abundant beta clonotypes from cord blood had fewer insertions, unlike memory repertoires, which showed none. Modelling underestimated the level of out-of-frame TCR alpha sharing observed in monozygotic twins. Less excess twin sharing appeared in beta out-of-frame sequences.

With regard to this clonotype: Its antigen is undetermined.

TCRdb itself ran the 5' RACE reads through MiXCR, one entry per CDR3 protein. In the table there are approximately 240,000 distinct CDR3 sequences, around 15% of which are singletons. No donor was unhealthy or non-Caucasian. The CDR3 runs to 12 residues. Trimming removed 3 bases from V and 4 bases from J, with 9 bases in between. Germline V gives CDR1 SQVTM, CDR2 ANQGSEA. The receptor comes from a woman aged 18-29 years in good health. Sequencing was performed on memory (CD45RO+) T cells sorted from blood. The rearrangement links TRBV29-1 to TRBJ1-2; D is undetermined. The CDR3: CSVEVGSYGYTF. In DNA form, the CDR3 reads TGCAGCGTTGAGGTCGGCTCCTATGGCTACACCTTC.